These 23 T cell receptor beta chains came from one sample sequenced in a study of T cells in Graves' hyperthyroidism and ophthalmopathy. Amplification targeted TCR beta CDR3 regions from RNA transcripts. The study used the HTBI primer set for a first-round RT-PCR of the TCR CDR3. Using its own MiXCR run on the multiplex PCR reads, TCRdb lists one record per CDR3 protein. The sample carries 700,000 or so distinct CDR3 sequences, 16% recorded once. The specimen sequenced was blood. Source of these receptors: a man between 18 and 29 years old with Graves' hyperthyroidism.

This clonotype has a count of ten or more. The rearrangement joins TRBV7-6 to TRBJ1-5; D is unclear. CDR1 and CDR2 (germline): SGHVS, FNYEAQ. The length of the CDR3 is 13 residues. V lost 5 bases and J lost 6, with 11 bases in between. For the CDR3, the DNA is TGTGCCAGCAGCCCCGACCTGGGTCAGCCCCAGCATTTT. Amino acid sequence: CASSPDLGQPQHF.

This clonotype was recorded many times. CDR3 DNA sequence: TGCAGTGCTATGGAACAGAAAGCCAAAAACATTCAGTACTTC. It codes for CSAMEQKAKNIQYF. The rearrangement uses TRBV20-1 and TRBJ2-4; D is ambiguous. This CDR3 contains 14 residues. Trimming pared 4 bases from V and 0 bases from J, leaving 10 bases between. Germline assignment: CDR1 DFQATT and CDR2 SNEGSKA (reference sequence).

This clonotype was seen at least ten times. The genes are TRBV30 and TRBJ1-1; no reliable D call. The ends were cut back, 3 bases at V and 8 bases at J, with 10 bases in the middle. CDR3 length: 11 residues. From germline, CDR1 is GTSNPN and CDR2 SVGIG (reference sequence). The DNA for the CDR3 is TGTGCCTGGAGCGCCCCATCCGAAGCTTTCTTT. Its translation: CAWSAPSEAFF.

This sequence joins TRBV10-3 and TRBJ2-5; 9 bases line up with TRBD1. This CDR3 has 14 residues. The V gene's germline CDR1 is ENHRY and CDR2 SYGVKD. Unmatched junction bases numbered 5, after V lost 5 bases and J lost 4 bases. CDR3 coding DNA: TGTGCCATCAGTACAGGGGGCGCATCAGAGACCCAGTACTTC. This encodes CAISTGGASETQYF.

This clonotype was seen more than once but under ten times. V is TRBV28 and J is TRBJ1-1; D might be TRBD1 (5 bases). V was cut by 2 bases and J by 7 bases, with 8 bases left in between. Germline values: CDR1 MDHEN, CDR2 SYDVKM. The CDR3 is 12 residues long. The CDR3 is CASSLRGYEAFF. For the CDR3, the DNA is TGTGCCAGCAGTTTAAGGGGTTATGAAGCTTTCTTT.

This clonotype was seen ten or more times. This chain links TRBV28 with TRBJ1-2; 12 bases are shared with TRBD1. V shed 2 bases and J 7 bases; nucleotides not matched to a gene: 5. The CDR3 spans 15 residues. Germline-derived CDR1 and CDR2 are MDHEN and SYDVKM. The CDR3 DNA reads TGTGCCAGCAGTTTAGGGGGGACAGGGGGCTTTGGCTACACCTTC. Protein sequence: CASSLGGTGGFGYTF.

This clonotype was recorded at least ten times. An end of the junction does not agree with germline; a read error may underlie this. The rearrangement uses TRBV7-8 and TRBJ2-1, with a tentative D call TRBD2 (6 bases). The V gene's germline CDR1 is SGHVS and CDR2 FQNEAQ. The CDR3 has 16 amino acids. In nucleotides, the CDR3 is TGTGCCAGCATCAACCCCCGGGACTTCTCCTCCAATGAGCAGTTCTTC. This gives the protein CASINPRDFSSNEQFF.

This chain connects TRBV7-9 to TRBJ2-5; 15 bases align to TRBD2. The length of the CDR3 is 17 residues. Germline-derived CDR1 and CDR2 are SEHNR and FQNEAQ (reference sequence). With V trimmed by 4 bases and J by 5 bases, 8 bases remained unmatched. CDR3 nucleotide sequence: TGTGCCAGCAGCTCCTGGACTAGCGGGAGGGTGAAGGAGACCCAGTACTTC. It yields the protein CASSSWTSGRVKETQYF.

This clonotype turned up a few times. In DNA form, the CDR3 reads TGTGCCAGCAGTTCAACTAGCGGGAGGGAAACCTACAATGAGCAGTTCTTC. Encoded protein: CASSSTSGRETYNEQFF. The chain employs TRBV7-8 and TRBJ2-1; 13 positions match TRBD2. CDR1 SGHVS and CDR2 FQNEAQ come from the germline V gene. J lost 2 bases, V lost 6 bases, and 7 bases had no gene match. CDR3 length: 17 residues.

This clonotype has only one observation. A much larger clone is a single base away; this may be a read error. Without the conserved terminal phenylalanine or tryptophan, this CDR3 likely stems from a read error. This chain uses TRBV20-1 with TRBJ1-1; D gene uncertain. The CDR3 extends over 15 amino acids. V lost 3 bases to trimming and J lost 1 base, with 15 bases between them. The germline CDR1 and CDR2 sequences are DFQATT and SNEGSKA (reference sequence). The CDR3 protein is CSARTEAWKNTEAFL. As DNA, the CDR3 is TGCAGTGCTAGGACCGAGGCCTGGAAGAACACTGAAGCTTTCCTT.

This clonotype came up many times. V is TRBV28 and J is TRBJ1-6; weak D call: TRBD1 (5 bases). Germline V lookup: CDR1 MDHEN, CDR2 SYDVKM. The CDR3 sequence is 12 residues long. The ends were cut back, 3 bases at V and 11 bases at J, with 8 bases in the middle. The CDR3 coding sequence is TGTGCCAGCAGTTTCTGGGGGACACCCCTCCACTTT. Amino acid sequence: CASSFWGTPLHF.

This clonotype occurred many times. The gene calls are TRBV30 and TRBJ2-5; D remains ambiguous. The V gene lost 3 bases and the J gene lost 2 bases, with 10 bases spanning the gap. Germline V gene sequence: CDR1 GTSNPN, CDR2 SVGIG (reference sequence). CDR3 length: 13 amino acids. CDR3 nucleotides: TGTGCCTGGAGGACGGCCGCTCAAGAGACCCAGTACTTC. Translating it yields CAWRTAAQETQYF.

The table lists this clonotype with many counts. This sequence joins TRBV28 and TRBJ1-5; no reliable D call. This CDR3 has 13 residues. Germline V lookup: CDR1 MDHEN, CDR2 SYDVKM. V lost 5 bases to trimming and J lost 8 bases, with 13 bases between them. CDR3 nucleotide sequence: TGTGCCAGCAGTGTGCGAAACTTAGAGCCCCAGCATTTT. Protein: CASSVRNLEPQHF.

This clonotype was observed a few times. The CDR3 region has the DNA TGTGCCAGCAGTGTTGGGACTAGCTACAATGAGCAGTTCTTC. As protein: CASSVGTSYNEQFF. The chain combines TRBV2 with TRBJ2-1; 8 bases agree with TRBD2. The length of the CDR3 is 14 residues. Germline assignment: CDR1 SNHLY and CDR2 FYNNEI. J lost 3 bases, V lost 4 bases, and 2 bases had no gene match.

The V and J genes are TRBV19 and TRBJ2-1; TRBD2 aligns across 14 bases. This CDR3 contains 15 residues. V lost 4 bases, J lost 8 bases, and 4 bases stayed unmatched. From germline, CDR1 is LNHDA and CDR2 SQIVND (reference sequence). This CDR3 is CASSTGLAGGDEQFF. CDR3 DNA sequence: TGTGCCAGTAGTACCGGACTAGCGGGAGGAGATGAGCAGTTCTTC.

V and J are TRBV29-1 and TRBJ2-3; D unclear. The V end was cut by 4 bases, the J end by 3 bases, with 14 bases between. Germline V gives CDR1 SQVTM, CDR2 ANQGSEA. There are 14 residues in the CDR3. As DNA, the CDR3 is TGCAGCGTTGGGCTGAGTTCGAGGACAGATACGCAGTATTTT. This translates into CSVGLSSRTDTQYF.

Comments on this clonotype: With a much larger clone just one base away, this may be a read error. The conserved phenylalanine or tryptophan is not found at the CDR3 terminus, so this likely reflects a read error. The chain has TRBV30 and TRBJ2-3; D might be TRBD2 (6 bases). Germline V gene lookup returns CDR1 GTSNPN and CDR2 SVGIG (reference sequence). Trimming cost V 0 bases and J 2 bases, with 9 bases left between them. This CDR3 is built from 14 residues. As DNA, the CDR3 is TGTGCCTGGAGTGTCGCTAGCGCCACAGATACGCAGTATTAT. This encodes CAWSVASATDTQYY.

The chain combines TRBV27 with TRBJ2-2; no reliable D call. With 2 bases removed from V and 13 bases from J, the gap between germline ends came to 14 bases. The CDR3 sequence is 13 residues long. Germline V lookup: CDR1 MNHEY, CDR2 SMNVEV (reference sequence). The CDR3 nucleotides are TGTGCCAGCAGTTTAAAGCCCGAAGTTTTGCTGTTTTTT. Residues: CASSLKPEVLLFF.

In its sample, this clonotype was seen a few times. This chain joins TRBV28 and TRBJ2-2; TRBD1 matches 8 bases. The CDR3 covers 16 residues. Trimming at V came to 2 bases and at J to 3 bases, leaving 5 bases not matched to a gene. Germline CDR1 is MDHEN and CDR2 is SYDVKM. This CDR3 reads CASSLAQGAHTGELFF. The CDR3 region has the DNA TGTGCCAGCAGTTTAGCGCAGGGGGCCCACACCGGGGAGCTGTTTTTT.

In this sample, this clonotype turned up many times. The genes are TRBV10-3 and TRBJ2-1; 7 bases are shared with TRBD2. Germline loops: CDR1 ENHRY, CDR2 SYGVKD. V lost 0 bases and J lost 5; bases outside the gene matches: 16. The CDR3 loop spans 19 amino acids. CDR3 amino acids: CAISESSAASGSFHNEQFF. The CDR3 DNA reads as TGTGCCATCAGTGAGTCGTCTGCCGCTAGCGGAAGCTTCCACAATGAGCAGTTCTTC.

This clonotype was observed a handful of times. The chain uses TRBV20-1 and TRBJ2-1, with D possibly TRBD2 on 6 matching bases. The ends were cut back, 5 bases at V and 4 bases at J, with 18 bases in the middle. Germline loops: CDR1 DFQATT, CDR2 SNEGSKA (reference sequence). This CDR3 comprises 15 residues. CDR3 sequence (DNA): TGCAGTGCTGTGACGATGGAGGGCGGGTACAATGAGCAGTTCTTC. Translation gives CSAVTMEGGYNEQFF.

This clonotype was counted at least ten times. The rearrangement joins TRBV11-3 to TRBJ2-5, with D perhaps matching TRBD1 (6 bases). V was clipped by 1 base and J by 2 bases, with 11 bases between them. The CDR3 is made up of 15 amino acids. Germline assignment: CDR1 SGHNT and CDR2 YENEEA. DNA for the CDR3: TGTGCCAGCAGCTTAGGAACCGGGACACAAGAGACCCAGTACTTC. It yields the protein CASSLGTGTQETQYF.

This clonotype was counted ten times or more. Here the CDR3 DNA reads TGTGCCAGCAGCTTAGGGTTGTCCTACACTGAAGCTTTCTTT. This translates into CASSLGLSYTEAFF. This rearrangement joins TRBV11-2 to TRBJ1-1; D is unresolved. CDR3 length: 14 amino acids. Germline assignment: CDR1 SGHAT and CDR2 FQNNGV. The ends were cut back, 1 base at V and 3 bases at J, with 9 bases in the middle.